Below are 5 T cell receptor beta chains sequenced from a single sample in a study of T cell repertoires in cytomegalovirus infection. TCRdb itself ran the reads through MiXCR, one entry per CDR3 protein. The repertoire holds about a million distinct CDR3 sequences, about a third seen once, with 11% to 15% in the top ten. The antigens these receptors bind are not known. The sample consisted of cultured CD8+ T cells from PBMCs, taken from culture after CMV antigen stimulation. These receptors all come from a human donor in good health (CMV status not recorded). Some clones in this sample may be carry-over from other donors' samples.

In this sample, this clonotype turned up a few times. This chain connects TRBV7-6 to TRBJ1-6; D is unclear. Trimming pared 5 bases from V and 0 bases from J, leaving 11 bases between. From germline, CDR1 is SGHVS and CDR2 FNYEAQ. The CDR3 is 16 amino acids. This CDR3 is CASSHRTGSYNSPLHF. DNA for the CDR3: TGTGCCAGCAGCCATAGGACGGGCTCCTATAATTCACCCCTCCACTTT.

The table lists this clonotype with a few counts. The rearrangement links TRBV14 to TRBJ1-2; D is possibly TRBD1 (6 bases). CDR1 and CDR2 from the germline V gene are SGHDN and FVKESK. This CDR3 spans 16 amino acids. Between the trimmed V and J ends, which lost 0 bases and 5 bases, there was a span of 16 bases. DNA for the CDR3: TGTGCCAGCAGCCAAGAGATCTCGGGACAACCTTATGGCTACACCTTC. Translating it yields CASSQEISGQPYGYTF.

This chain connects TRBV7-6 to TRBJ2-1, with 8 bases identical to TRBD2. Germline V CDR1 and CDR2: SGHVS, FNYEAQ. V shed 1 base and J 11 bases; nucleotides not matched to a gene: 10. This CDR3 is built from 15 residues. The CDR3 here is CASSLDGGGTPQQFF. The CDR3, as DNA: TGTGCCAGCAGCTTAGATGGCGGGGGGACCCCCCAGCAGTTCTTC.

This clonotype was counted between two and nine times. The chain combines TRBV6-2 or TRBV6-3 with TRBJ2-7; a weak D match, TRBD1 (5 bases). CDR3 size: 14 residues. Trimming took off 7 bases at V and 7 bases at J, with 20 bases between the two ends. The germline CDR1 and CDR2 sequences are MNHEY and SVGEGT. CDR3 nucleotides: TGTGCCAGCACCGACCGCCGACAGCCCTTGGAGCAGTACGTC. Amino acids: CASTDRRQPLEQYV.

This clonotype was counted only a few times. This chain joins TRBV6-5 and TRBJ1-1; perhaps TRBD1 as D (5 bases). This CDR3 has 13 amino acids. V was cut by 0 bases and J by 10 bases, with 12 bases left in between. Germline V gene data show CDR1 as MNHEY and CDR2 as SVGAGI. CDR3 sequence (DNA): TGTGCCAGCAGTTACTCGGAGGGGATGGGAGCTTTCTTT. Translating gives CASSYSEGMGAFF.